This record covers a single T cell receptor (beta chain). The antigen remains unidentified. The sample belongs to a study of T cell repertoires in cytomegalovirus infection. Study as a whole: From public TCR beta signatures came an indication of both CMV infection and matching HLA type. Study-wide points: Public TCR beta family frequency separated CMV-and-HLA carriers, including in an independent cohort. Dominating the ex vivo response were HLA-C-restricted CMV-specific TCR beta clonotypes.

TCRdb called the reads again in MiXCR, with one record for every CDR3 protein. Among hundreds of thousands of distinct CDR3 sequences listed, more than 8% were seen once. There are 12 residues in the CDR3. Germline CDR1 and CDR2: SEHNR and FQNEAQ (reference sequence). Deletions cut 4 bases from V and 5 bases from J, with 6 bases between. Material for sequencing was PBMCs. The V gene is TRBV7-9, the J gene TRBJ2-1; D gene unclear. This sequence originates from a human donor in good health (CMV status not recorded). Some clones in this sample may be carry-over from other donors' samples. Written as DNA, the CDR3 is TGTGCCAGCAGCTCTTTCGACAATGAGCAGTTCTTC. Residues: CASSSFDNEQFF.